The 10 T cell receptor beta chains listed next were all sequenced from one sample in a study of T-cell memory formation after mild COVID-19. Each CDR3 protein is one row after TCRdb ran MiXCR on the 5' RACE reads. The sample includes fewer than 250,000 distinct CDR3 sequences, around 30% of them seen just once. The sequencing input was PBMCs or a T cell subset sorted from them (not recorded which). These receptors were collected from an adult woman who had mild COVID-19 (a few samples of this study predate the infection). Cell type and time point are not known.

The rearrangement links TRBV7-3 to TRBJ2-5; D is ambiguous. The germline V gene encodes CDR1 SGHTA and CDR2 FQGTGA. V lost 0 bases to trimming and J lost 5 bases, with 7 bases between them. The CDR3 contains 13 residues. This chain's CDR3 is CASSLTFGETQYF. CDR3 coding DNA: TGTGCCAGCAGCTTAACGTTCGGCGAGACCCAGTACTTC.

The chain employs TRBV9 and TRBJ1-1, with TRBD1 matching over 10 bases. This CDR3 spans 16 amino acids. V dropped 2 bases and J dropped 1; count of bases not matched to a gene: 5. CDR1 and CDR2 from the germline V gene are SGDLS and YYNGEE. In nucleotides, the CDR3 is TGTGCCAGCAGCGTTTACCGGGACAGGGGGAACACTGAAGCTTTCTTT. Protein product: CASSVYRDRGNTEAFF.

This clonotype was counted a few times. V is TRBV4-2 and J is TRBJ2-7; tentatively, D is TRBD2 (6 bases). Germline V gene data show CDR1 as LGHNA and CDR2 as YNFKEQ. The length of the CDR3 is 14 residues. Trimming cost V 0 bases and J 4 bases, with 10 bases left between them. CDR3 protein: CASSQDGLAYEQYF. The CDR3 DNA reads TGTGCCAGCAGCCAAGATGGGCTAGCGTACGAGCAGTACTTC.

The rearrangement links TRBV3-1 to TRBJ1-4; 7 bases line up with TRBD1. Germline assignment: CDR1 LGHDT and CDR2 YNNKEL (reference sequence). Trimming took 5 bases from V and 8 from J; bases not matched to a gene: 11. The CDR3 is 15 residues long. The CDR3 spells CASSMTGLASEKLFF. As DNA, the CDR3 is TGTGCCAGCAGCATGACAGGGTTGGCGAGCGAAAAACTGTTTTTT. Full variable domain (remainder filled in from reference TRBV3-1 and TRBJ1-4): DTAVSQTPKYLVTQMGNDKSIKCEQNLGHDTMYWYKQDSKKFLKIMFSYNNKELIINETVPNRFSPKSPDKAHLNLHINSLELGDSAVYFCASSMTGLASEKLFFGSGTQLSVL.

This chain links TRBV12-3 or TRBV12-4 with TRBJ2-7; TRBD2 matches at 10 bases. V lost 7 bases and J lost 2; bases outside the gene matches: 5. The CDR3 covers 14 residues. CDR3 loop: CASTTSGKAYEQYF. CDR3 sequence (DNA): TGTGCCAGCACCACTAGCGGGAAAGCCTACGAGCAGTACTTC.

This clonotype was found a few times. The chain has TRBV19 and TRBJ2-3, with TRBD2 matching over 9 bases. The length of the CDR3 is 15 residues. Germline assignment: CDR1 LNHDA and CDR2 SQIVND (reference sequence). The junction had 12 bases not matched to a gene; V was cut back by 10 bases and J by 4 bases. CDR3 in amino acids: CATTRLAGAADTQYF. The CDR3, as DNA: TGTGCCACTACCCGGTTAGCGGGAGCTGCAGATACGCAGTATTTT.

There are a few counts of this clonotype. The gene calls are TRBV20-1 and TRBJ2-5; 10 nucleotides agree with TRBD1. Germline lookup yields CDR1 DFQATT and CDR2 SNEGSKA (reference sequence). After removal of 5 bases from V and 1 base from J, the junction contained 13 bases not matched to a gene. The CDR3 is made up of 17 amino acids. The CDR3 spells CSADLWAGQGFQETQYF. CDR3 in DNA: TGCAGTGCTGATTTATGGGCGGGACAGGGGTTCCAAGAGACCCAGTACTTC.

In DNA form, the CDR3 reads TGTGCCAGCAGCAAAGAGGTTAATCAGCCCCAGCATTTT. This translates into CASSKEVNQPQHF. The V call is TRBV21-1, the J call TRBJ1-5. TRBV21-1 represents a pseudogene. The CDR3 length is 13 residues.

This clonotype was counted between two and nine times. The chain is built from TRBV29-1 and TRBJ2-7; either TRBD1 or TRBD2 may supply D (5 bases each). V shed 4 bases and J shed 1 base, with 8 bases lying between them. Per the germline V gene, CDR1 is SQVTM and CDR2 is ANQGSEA. The CDR3 is 12 amino acids. The CDR3 spells CSVAGHSYEQYF. The CDR3 nucleotides are TGCAGCGTTGCGGGGCATTCCTACGAGCAGTACTTC.

This clonotype was detected a few times. The J gene is TRBJ1-5, the V gene TRBV27, with D maybe TRBD1 (6 bases). Deletions cut 5 bases from V and 0 bases from J, with 8 bases between. From germline, CDR1 is MNHEY and CDR2 SMNVEV (reference sequence). CDR3 size: 14 residues. CDR3: CASSGQNSNQPQHF. The CDR3 DNA reads as TGTGCCAGCAGTGGACAGAATAGCAATCAGCCCCAGCATTTT.